This T cell receptor beta chain was obtained from a study of blood T cell repertoires in COVID-19 (dated by TCRdb to about 2020). For the wider study: Samples from collaborators originated in the United States, Italy and Spain and spanned both the acute and convalescent phases of COVID-19. The dataset comprised deeply sampled blood TCRbeta repertoires from subjects exposed to, actively infected with, or recovered from COVID-19. The prospective study material was composed of cDNA or gDNA derived from T cells, B-cell-depleted T cells, or PBMCs. The repertoires were made available in a free public database intended to serve as a resource for research on the immune response to SARS-CoV-2. Nearly every sample came with metadata listing a de-identified subject ID, COVID-19 status, age in years and sex. Where HLA class I and class II types were available, the types were taken from metadata supplied by the sample provider, not from assay-based typing. The samples were drawn from two sources: the first 160 participants of the ongoing ImmuneRACE study, and 1,200 or so subjects contributed by 6 global collaborators. Results and caveats for the whole study, not just this receptor: How much clinical and demographic metadata was included differed by source and by participant, and the metadata was provided uncurated.

TCRbeta CDR3 regions were amplified from genomic DNA by means of the immunoSEQ Assay, a bias-controlled multiplex PCR. Per the authors' processing: Within the assay, amplification of reference gene primers was used to estimate how many nucleated cells each sample contained. To quantify the absolute abundance of each unique TCRbeta CDR3 rearrangement, sequence reads were collapsed and filtered. For each sample, productive Simpson clonality was calculated by taking the square root of Simpson's diversity index across productive rearrangements. TCRdb obtained this table from immuneACCESS and retained in-frame rearrangements with V and J assigned. These tables miss some clones; where compared with another copy, unresolved V genes account for less than half of the shortfall, and the remainder is unexplained. Clonal size and the V and J genes are those of that table, whereas D and trimming came from the DNA. The sample yields approximately 120,000 clones; roughly 91% were counted once. Together, the top ten hold 1.5% to 1.9% of the sample.

Whole blood was collected in K2EDTA tubes by collaborating institutions according to the institutions' own protocols. For TCRbeta analysis, collaborators shipped samples as frozen whole blood, isolated PBMCs, or DNA extracted from either of those sample types. For this clone: Its specific antigen is unknown. Base qualities are not recorded, but no much larger clone differs from it by a single base.

The sequence came from a human donor in a cohort sampled during active COVID-19. Sample: peripheral blood.

The CDR3: CSASLSGTGFGEQYF. Here is the DNA: TGCAGTGCTAGTTTGTCTGGGACAGGGTTTGGCGAGCAGTACTTC. The chain is assembled from TRBV20-1 and TRBJ2-7, with TRBD1 matching 9 junction bases. V ends up 3 bases short and J 6 bases short, with an unmatched junction base count of 12. The cysteine opens and the phenylalanine closes a CDR3 of 15 amino acids. The kept DNA is CDR3 alone, 45 bases in frame from the first base. Based on the germline V gene (reference sequence), the CDR1 and CDR2 sequences are DFQATT and SNEGSKA.